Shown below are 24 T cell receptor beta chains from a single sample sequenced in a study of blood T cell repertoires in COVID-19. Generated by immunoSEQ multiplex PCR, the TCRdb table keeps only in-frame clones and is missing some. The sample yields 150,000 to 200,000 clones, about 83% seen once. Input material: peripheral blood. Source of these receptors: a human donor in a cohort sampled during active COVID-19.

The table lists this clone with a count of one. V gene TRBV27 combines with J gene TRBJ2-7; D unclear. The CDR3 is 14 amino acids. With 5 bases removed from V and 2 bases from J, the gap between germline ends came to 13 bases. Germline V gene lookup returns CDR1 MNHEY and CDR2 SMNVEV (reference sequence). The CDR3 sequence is CASSPLSVPYEQYF. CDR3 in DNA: TGTGCCAGCAGTCCCCTCTCGGTCCCCTACGAGCAGTACTTC.

In DNA, the CDR3 is TGTGCCAGCAGCTTCATACAGGGGGCAGGAGAGACCCAGTACTTC. It encodes CASSFIQGAGETQYF. The V and J genes are TRBV5-5 and TRBJ2-5; 9 bases map to TRBD1. Germline V gives CDR1 SGHKS, CDR2 YYEKEE (reference sequence). V shed 2 bases, J shed 4 bases, and the junction held 6 bases outside the gene matches. CDR3 length: 15 residues.

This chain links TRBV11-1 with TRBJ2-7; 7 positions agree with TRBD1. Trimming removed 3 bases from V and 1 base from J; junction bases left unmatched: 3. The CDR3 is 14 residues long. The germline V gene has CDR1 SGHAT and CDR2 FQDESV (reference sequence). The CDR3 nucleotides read TGTGCCAGCAGCTTCAGGGGGAAGTCCTACGAGCAGTACTTC. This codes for CASSFRGKSYEQYF.

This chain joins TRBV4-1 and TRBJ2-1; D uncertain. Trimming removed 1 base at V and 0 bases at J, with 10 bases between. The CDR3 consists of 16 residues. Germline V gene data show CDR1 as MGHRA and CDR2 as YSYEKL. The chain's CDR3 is CASSQGSLNSYNEQFF. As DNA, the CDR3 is TGCGCCAGCAGCCAAGGCAGTCTGAACTCCTACAATGAGCAGTTCTTC.

The chain's CDR3 is CASSLALSGINEQFF. The CDR3 DNA follows: TGTGCCAGCAGCTTAGCCCTTAGCGGGATAAATGAGCAGTTCTTC. The J gene is TRBJ2-1, the V gene TRBV11-3; 8 bases fit TRBD2. Per germline, CDR1 SGHNT and CDR2 YENEEA. This CDR3 contains 15 residues. The J segment lost 7 bases and the V segment lost 1 base, leaving 6 bases of the junction unmatched.

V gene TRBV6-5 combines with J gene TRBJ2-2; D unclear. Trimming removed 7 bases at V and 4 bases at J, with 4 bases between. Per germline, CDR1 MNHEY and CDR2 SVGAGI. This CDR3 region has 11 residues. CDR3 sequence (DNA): TGTGCCAGCACAGGCACCGGGGAGCTGTTTTTT. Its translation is CASTGTGELFF.

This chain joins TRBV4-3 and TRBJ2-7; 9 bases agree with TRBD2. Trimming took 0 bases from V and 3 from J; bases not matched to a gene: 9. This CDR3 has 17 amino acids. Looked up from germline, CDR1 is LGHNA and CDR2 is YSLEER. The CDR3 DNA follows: TGCGCCAGCAGCCAAGACGAGGCGACTAGCGGCCTCTACGAGCAGTACTTC. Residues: CASSQDEATSGLYEQYF.

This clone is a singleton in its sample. The CDR3 DNA is TGTGCCAGCAGTTCCGTTGGTACAGGGGGGGACGAGCAGTACTTC. This translates into CASSSVGTGGDEQYF. V usage is TRBV6-2 or TRBV6-3 and J usage is TRBJ2-7, with D maybe TRBD1 (8 bases). Germline CDR1 is MNHEY and CDR2 is SVGEGT. The CDR3 has 15 amino acids. V was trimmed by 4 bases and J by 5 bases, leaving 18 bases between them.

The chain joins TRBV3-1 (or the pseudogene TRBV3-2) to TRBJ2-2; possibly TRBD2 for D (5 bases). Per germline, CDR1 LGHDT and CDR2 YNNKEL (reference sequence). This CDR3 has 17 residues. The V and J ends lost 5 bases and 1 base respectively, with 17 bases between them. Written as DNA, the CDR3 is TGTGCCAGCAGCGGGTTACTAGGACCAATGAACACCGGGGAGCTGTTTTTT. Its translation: CASSGLLGPMNTGELFF.

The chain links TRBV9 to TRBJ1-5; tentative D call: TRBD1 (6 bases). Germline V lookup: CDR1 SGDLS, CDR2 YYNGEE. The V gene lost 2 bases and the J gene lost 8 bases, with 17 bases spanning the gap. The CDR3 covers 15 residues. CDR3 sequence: CASSVGGAAWEPQHF. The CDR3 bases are TGTGCCAGCAGCGTCGGGGGGGCAGCGTGGGAGCCCCAGCATTTT. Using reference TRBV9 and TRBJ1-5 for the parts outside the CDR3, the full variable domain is DSGVTQTPKHLITATGQRVTLRCSPRSGDLSVYWYQQSLDQGLQFLIQYYNGEERAKGNILERFSAQQFPDLHSELNLSSLELGDSALYFCASSVGGAAWEPQHFGDGTRLSIL.

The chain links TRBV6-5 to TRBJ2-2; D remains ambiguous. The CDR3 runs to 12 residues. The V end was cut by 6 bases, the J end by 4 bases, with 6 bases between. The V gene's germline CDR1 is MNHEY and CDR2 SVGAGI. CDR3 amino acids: CASSGSTGELFF. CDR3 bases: TGTGCCAGCAGCGGGTCCACCGGGGAGCTGTTTTTT.

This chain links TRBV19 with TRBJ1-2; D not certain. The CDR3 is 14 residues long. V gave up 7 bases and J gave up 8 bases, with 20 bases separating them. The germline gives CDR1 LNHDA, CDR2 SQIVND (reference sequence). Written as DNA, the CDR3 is TGTGCCAGTAATGCTAGGCGGGGAAATTTCGGCTACACCTTC. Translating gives CASNARRGNFGYTF.

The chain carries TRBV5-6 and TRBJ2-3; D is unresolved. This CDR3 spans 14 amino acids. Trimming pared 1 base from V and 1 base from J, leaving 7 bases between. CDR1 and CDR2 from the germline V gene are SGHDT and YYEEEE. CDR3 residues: CASSLISRTDTQYF. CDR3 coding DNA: TGTGCCAGCAGCTTGATCTCCCGCACAGATACGCAGTATTTT.

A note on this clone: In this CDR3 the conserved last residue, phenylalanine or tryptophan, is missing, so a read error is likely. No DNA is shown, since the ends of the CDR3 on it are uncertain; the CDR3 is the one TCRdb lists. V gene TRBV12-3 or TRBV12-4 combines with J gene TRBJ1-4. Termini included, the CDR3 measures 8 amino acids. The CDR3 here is CASIPPAG.

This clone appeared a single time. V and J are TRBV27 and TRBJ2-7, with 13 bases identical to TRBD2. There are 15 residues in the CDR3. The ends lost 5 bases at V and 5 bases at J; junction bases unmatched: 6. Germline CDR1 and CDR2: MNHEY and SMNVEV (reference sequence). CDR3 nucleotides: TGTGCCAGCAGTCCAGGGACTAGCGGGATTAACGAGCAGTACTTC. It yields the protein CASSPGTSGINEQYF.

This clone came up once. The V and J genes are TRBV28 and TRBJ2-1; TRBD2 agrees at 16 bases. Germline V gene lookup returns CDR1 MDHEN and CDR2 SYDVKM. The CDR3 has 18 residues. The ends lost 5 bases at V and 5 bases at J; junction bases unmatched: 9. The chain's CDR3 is CASSGQGLAGGGHNEQFF. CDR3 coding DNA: TGTGCCAGCAGTGGACAGGGACTAGCGGGAGGGGGCCACAATGAGCAGTTCTTC. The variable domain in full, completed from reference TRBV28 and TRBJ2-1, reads DVKVTQSSRYLVKRTGEKVFLECVQDMDHENMFWYRQDPGLGLRLIYFSYDVKMKEKGDIPEGYSVSREKKERFSLILESASTNQTSMYLCASSGQGLAGGGHNEQFFGPGTRLTVL.

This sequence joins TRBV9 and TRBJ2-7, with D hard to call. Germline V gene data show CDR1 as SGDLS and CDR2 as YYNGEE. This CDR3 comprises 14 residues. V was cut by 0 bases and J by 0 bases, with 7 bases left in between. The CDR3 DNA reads TGTGCCAGCAGCGTAGGGGCGAGCTCCTACGAGCAGTACTTC. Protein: CASSVGASSYEQYF.

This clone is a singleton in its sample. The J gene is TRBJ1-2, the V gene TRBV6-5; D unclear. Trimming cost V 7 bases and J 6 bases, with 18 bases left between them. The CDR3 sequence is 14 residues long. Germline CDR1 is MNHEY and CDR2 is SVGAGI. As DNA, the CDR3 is TGTGCCAGCACCCCCGAGGAGGGAAGGAATGGCTACACCTTC. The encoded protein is CASTPEEGRNGYTF.

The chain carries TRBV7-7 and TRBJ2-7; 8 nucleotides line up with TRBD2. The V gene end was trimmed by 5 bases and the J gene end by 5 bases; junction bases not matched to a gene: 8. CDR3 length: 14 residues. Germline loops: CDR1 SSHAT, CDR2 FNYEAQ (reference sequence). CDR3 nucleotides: TGTGCCAGCAGCCCACTCGGGGGGGCAAACGAGCAGTACTTC. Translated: CASSPLGGANEQYF.

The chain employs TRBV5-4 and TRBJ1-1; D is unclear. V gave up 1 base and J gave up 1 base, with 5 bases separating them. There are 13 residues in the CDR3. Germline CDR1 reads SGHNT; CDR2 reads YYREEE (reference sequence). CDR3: CASSLSRNTEAFF. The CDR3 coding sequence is TGTGCCAGCAGCTTGAGCCGGAACACTGAAGCTTTCTTT.

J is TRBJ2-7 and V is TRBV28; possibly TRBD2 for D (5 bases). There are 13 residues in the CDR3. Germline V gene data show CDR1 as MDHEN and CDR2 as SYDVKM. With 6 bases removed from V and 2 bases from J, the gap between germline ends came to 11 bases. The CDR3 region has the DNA TGTGCCAGCAGCCCCGGGATTCCCTACGAGCAGTACTTC. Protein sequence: CASSPGIPYEQYF.

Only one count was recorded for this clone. The CDR3 region is CASSPNGQGPYEQYF. DNA for the CDR3: TGTGCCAGCAGCCCCAACGGACAGGGTCCCTACGAGCAGTACTTC. V is TRBV6-5 and J is TRBJ2-7; 8 positions agree with TRBD1. V lost 6 bases to trimming and J lost 2 bases; unmatched junction nucleotides: 9. Germline CDR1 is MNHEY and CDR2 is SVGAGI. This CDR3 has 15 residues.

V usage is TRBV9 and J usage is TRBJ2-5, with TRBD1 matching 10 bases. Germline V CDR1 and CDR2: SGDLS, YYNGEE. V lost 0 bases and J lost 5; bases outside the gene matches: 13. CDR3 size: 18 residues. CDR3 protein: CASSVGRSEGQGWETQYF. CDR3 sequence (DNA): TGTGCCAGCAGCGTAGGTCGGTCGGAGGGACAGGGGTGGGAGACCCAGTACTTC.

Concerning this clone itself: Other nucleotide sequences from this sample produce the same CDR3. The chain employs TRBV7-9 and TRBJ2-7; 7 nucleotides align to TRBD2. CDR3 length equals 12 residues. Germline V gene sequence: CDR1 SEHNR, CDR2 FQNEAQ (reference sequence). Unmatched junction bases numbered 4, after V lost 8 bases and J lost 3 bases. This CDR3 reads CASSPGGYEQYF. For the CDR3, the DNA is TGTGCCAGCTCCCCGGGGGGCTACGAGCAGTACTTC.